This T cell receptor beta chain was found in a study of T-cell reconstitution after alpha-beta-depleted transplantation in children. Library preparation (for TCRbeta) was performed with unique molecular identifiers. TCRdb re-analysed the PCR reads in MiXCR, keeping a single row per CDR3 protein. The sample records just under 550,000 distinct CDR3 sequences, 15% to 20% being singletons. V lost 0 bases and J 6 bases, leaving 18 bases between the germline ends. This CDR3 contains 16 residues. Germline assignment: CDR1 MNHEY and CDR2 SMNVEV (reference sequence). This clonotype was counted only a few times.

The sequences come from PBMCs from the stem cell graft donor, collected from the stem cell graft. This TCR was recovered from a human donor who donated a stem cell graft to a child with acute lymphoblastic leukemia. The J gene is TRBJ2-7, the V gene TRBV27; D perhaps matches TRBD1 (7 bases). For the CDR3, the DNA is TGTGCCAGCAGTTTATCGAGGAGGGGGCGCGGTACCGAGCAGTACTTC. It translates to CASSLSRRGRGTEQYF.